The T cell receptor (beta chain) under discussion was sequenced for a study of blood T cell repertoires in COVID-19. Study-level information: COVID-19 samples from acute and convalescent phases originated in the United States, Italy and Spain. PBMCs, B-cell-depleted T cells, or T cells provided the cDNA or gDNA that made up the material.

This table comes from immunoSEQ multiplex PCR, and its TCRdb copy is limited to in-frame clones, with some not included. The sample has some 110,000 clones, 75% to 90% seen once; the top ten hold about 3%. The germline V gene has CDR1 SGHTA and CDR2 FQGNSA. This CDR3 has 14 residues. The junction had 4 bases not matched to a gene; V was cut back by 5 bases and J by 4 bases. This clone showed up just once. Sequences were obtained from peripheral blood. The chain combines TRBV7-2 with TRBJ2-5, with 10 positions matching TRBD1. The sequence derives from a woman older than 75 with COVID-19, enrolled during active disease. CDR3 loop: CASSPRTGGETQYF. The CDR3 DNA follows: TGTGCCAGCAGCCCGAGGACAGGGGGAGAGACCCAGTACTTC.